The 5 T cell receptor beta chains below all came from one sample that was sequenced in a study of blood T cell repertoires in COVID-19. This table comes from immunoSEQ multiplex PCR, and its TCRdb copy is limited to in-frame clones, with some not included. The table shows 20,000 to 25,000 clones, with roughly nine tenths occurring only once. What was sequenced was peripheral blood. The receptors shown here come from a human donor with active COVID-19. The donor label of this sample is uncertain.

The CDR3 nucleotides are TGTGCCAGCAGTGAAAACAGGGGCCGTCCTACACGGATCATTCAGTACTTC. Translated: CASSENRGRPTRIIQYF. The chain links TRBV6-1 to TRBJ2-4; 7 nucleotides match TRBD1. With V trimmed by 2 bases and J by 9 bases, 16 bases remained unmatched. CDR3 length equals 17 residues. Germline V gene data show CDR1 as MNHNS and CDR2 as SASEGT.

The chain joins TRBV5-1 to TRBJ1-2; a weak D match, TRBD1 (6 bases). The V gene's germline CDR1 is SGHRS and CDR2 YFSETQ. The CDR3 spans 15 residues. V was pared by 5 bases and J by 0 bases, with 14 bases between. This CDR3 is CASRNKGEANYGYTF. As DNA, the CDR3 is TGCGCCAGCAGAAATAAGGGGGAAGCTAACTATGGCTACACCTTC.

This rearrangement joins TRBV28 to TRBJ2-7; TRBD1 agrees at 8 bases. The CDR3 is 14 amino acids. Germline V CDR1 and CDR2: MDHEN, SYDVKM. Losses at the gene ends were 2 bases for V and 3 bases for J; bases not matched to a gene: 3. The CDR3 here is CASSLPDRVYEQYF. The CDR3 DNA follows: TGTGCCAGCAGTTTACCGGACAGGGTCTACGAGCAGTACTTC.

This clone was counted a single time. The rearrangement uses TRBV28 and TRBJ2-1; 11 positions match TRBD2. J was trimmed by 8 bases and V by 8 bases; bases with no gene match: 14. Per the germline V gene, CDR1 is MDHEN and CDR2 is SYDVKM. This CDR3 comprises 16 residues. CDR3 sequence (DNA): TGTGCCAGCGCTAGACTAGCGGGGTCCACAAGGGATGAGCAGTTCTTC. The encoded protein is CASARLAGSTRDEQFF. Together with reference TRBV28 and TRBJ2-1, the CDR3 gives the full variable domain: DVKVTQSSRYLVKRTGEKVFLECVQDMDHENMFWYRQDPGLGLRLIYFSYDVKMKEKGDIPEGYSVSREKKERFSLILESASTNQTSMYLCASARLAGSTRDEQFFGPGTRLTVL.

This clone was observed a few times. CDR3 sequence: CASSGPPGPQGNTGELFF. In DNA, the CDR3 is TGTGCCAGCAGCGGGCCGCCGGGTCCCCAGGGGAACACCGGGGAGCTGTTTTTT. This chain links TRBV7-9 with TRBJ2-2, with D perhaps TRBD1 (5 bases). The CDR3 has 18 residues. Looked up from germline, CDR1 is SEHNR and CDR2 is FQNEAQ (reference sequence). The V end was cut by 5 bases, the J end by 1 base, with 20 bases between.